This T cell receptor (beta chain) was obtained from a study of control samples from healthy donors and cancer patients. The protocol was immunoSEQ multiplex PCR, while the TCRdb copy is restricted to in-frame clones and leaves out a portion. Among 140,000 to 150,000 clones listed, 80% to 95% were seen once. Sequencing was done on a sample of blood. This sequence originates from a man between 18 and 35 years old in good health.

CDR3: CASSPRAGGTEAFF. CDR3 in DNA: TGTGCCAGCAGCCCTAGAGCAGGGGGGACTGAAGCTTTCTTT. V is TRBV27 and J is TRBJ1-1, with 7 bases fitting TRBD1. V lost 6 bases and J lost 5; bases outside the gene matches: 9. The CDR3 runs to 14 residues. The germline gives CDR1 MNHEY, CDR2 SMNVEV (reference sequence).